These T cell receptor beta chains were read from a single sample in a study of cytomegalovirus exposure and HLA in healthy donors. Some clones are missing from TCRdb's copy, which holds only in-frame ones; the method was immunoSEQ multiplex PCR. The sample includes 99,000 or so clones, approximately 72% of them seen just once. Sequencing was done on a sample of PBMCs. All receptors derive from a man aged 30-40 years in good health and CMV-seronegative. Each CDR3 is given with its conserved first and last residue. The D gene is left open where the match is weak. Not every row has a clone size; where given, it reads once, few, many or a size class.

j_gene | d_gene | abundance | v_gene | CDR3nt | CDR3aa
TRBJ1-6 | . | . | TRBV2 | TGTGCCAGCAGGGCAGAGGTCTCCTATAATTCACCCCTCCACTTT | CASRAEVSYNSPLHF
TRBJ2-5 | . | . | TRBV5-6 | TGTGCCAGCAGCTTGGGGGACACCTTAGAGACCCAGTACTTC | CASSLGDTLETQYF
TRBJ2-2 | . | few | TRBV21-1 | TGTGCCAGCAGCACCACTAGCGGGAGGCCAAGCGGGGAGCTGTTTTTT | CASSTTSGRPSGELFF
TRBJ2-1 | . | once | TRBV7-2 | TGTGCCAGCAGCTTAGCAGGGACTGAATACAATGAGCAGTTCTTC | CASSLAGTEYNEQFF
TRBJ1-3 | . | . | TRBV7-2 | TGTGCCAGCAGCGAACAGGGTCTAAAAATCAGAAACACCATATATTTT | CASSEQGLKIRNTIYF
TRBJ1-2 | TRBD1 | few | TRBV25-1 | TGTGCCAGCAGACGACAGGGAGTTGACTATGGCTACACCTTC | CASRRQGVDYGYTF
TRBJ2-6 | . | . | TRBV27 | TGTGCCAGCAGTTTCGGTGGGGCCAACGTCCTGACTTTC | CASSFGGANVLTF
TRBJ2-1 | TRBD2 | . | TRBV10-3 | TGTGCCATCAGTACCCTAGCGGGGGGAAAGAATGAGCAGTTCTTC | CAISTLAGGKNEQFF
TRBJ2-2 | TRBD2 | . | TRBV27 | TGTGCCAGCAGTTTCTGGGTTAGCGGGAGCGGAACCGGGGAGCTGTTTTTT | CASSFWVSGSGTGELFF
TRBJ2-1 | TRBD2 | . | TRBV5-1 | TGCGCCAGCAGCTTACGGGACTACTACAATGAGCAGTTCTTC | CASSLRDYYNEQFF
TRBJ1-5 | . | . | TRBV30 | TGTGCCTGGAGTGCTGGGTGGGGGGGCGGTCAGCCCCAGCATTTT | CAWSAGWGGGQPQHF
TRBJ2-5 | TRBD1 | . | TRBV5-6 | TGTGCCAGCAGCTTGGGACAGGGGTACCAAGAGACCCAGTACTTC | CASSLGQGYQETQYF
TRBJ2-5 | TRBD2 | few | TRBV12-5 | TGTGCTAGTGGTCCGGGGGGGTGGGAGACCCAGTACTTC | CASGPGGWETQYF
TRBJ2-3 | . | . | TRBV18 | TGTGCCAGCTCTCGCGGGCGGACCCCTGGGGATACGCAGTATTTT | CASSRGRTPGDTQYF
TRBJ2-2 | . | few | TRBV14 | TGTGCCAGCAGGGGATTAGGAGGGAAAACCGGGGAGCTGTTTTTT | CASRGLGGKTGELFF
TRBJ1-1 | . | . | TRBV2 | TGTGCCAGCAGTCGAAGGTGGGAGGCGAACACTGAAGCTTTCTTT | CASSRRWEANTEAFF
TRBJ2-1 | . | few | TRBV11-2 | TGTGCCAGCAGCCTAGGCGGAGGGAACTCCTACAATGAGCAGTTCTTC | CASSLGGGNSYNEQFF
TRBJ1-2 | . | few | TRBV2 | TGTGCCAGCGCTCCTCAGGGCTATGGCTACACCTTC | CASAPQGYGYTF
TRBJ2-7 | TRBD1 | . | TRBV6-5 | TGTGCCAGCAGTTACACGTCTCAGGGGGTGTCCTACGAGCAGTACTTC | CASSYTSQGVSYEQYF
TRBJ1-2 | . | . | TRBV5-4 | TGTGCCAGCAGTGGAGGGGCCCTCTATGGCTACACCTTC | CASSGGALYGYTF
TRBJ1-2 | TRBD1 | . | TRBV27 | TGTGCCAGCAGACAAAGGGGACAGAGCTATGGCTACACCTTC | CASRQRGQSYGYTF
TRBJ2-7 | . | . | TRBV5-6 | TGTGCCAGCAGCTTGGGAGGGGGTGAGTCCTACGAGCAGTACTTC | CASSLGGGESYEQYF
TRBJ2-1 | . | . | TRBV7-9 | TGTGCCAGCAGCTTTGTACAGTCCTACTACAATGAGCAGTTCTTC | CASSFVQSYYNEQFF
TRBJ2-3 | . | once | TRBV10-3 | TGTGCCATCGCGGGGGGACAGGGTTTAGATACGCAGTATTTT | CAIAGGQGLDTQYF
TRBJ2-2 | . | . | TRBV12-5 | TGTGCTAGTGGTTTGGGACAGGAGGACACCGGGGAGCTGTTTTTT | CASGLGQEDTGELFF
TRBJ1-2 | TRBD1 | . | TRBV4-3 | TGCGCCAGCAGCCAAGATCGTGGCAGGGGGCAATATGGCTACACCTTC | CASSQDRGRGQYGYTF
TRBJ1-2 | . | once | TRBV19 | TGTGCCAGTAGTATAGATACTTCGGGTAACTATGGCTACACCTTC | CASSIDTSGNYGYTF
TRBJ2-7 | . | . | TRBV21-1 | TGTGCCAGCAGGGGGGGTTGCAGGACGATAACAGGCTCCTACGAGCAGTACTTC | CASRGGCRTITGSYEQYF
TRBJ1-1 | . | . | TRBV19 | TGTGCCAGTAGTATGCCCGTGGGGCTCACTGAAGCTTTCTTT | CASSMPVGLTEAFF
TRBJ2-2 | . | . | TRBV18 | TGTGCCAGCTCCCCGCAAGAGGCCGGGGAGCTGTTTTTT | CASSPQEAGELFF
TRBJ1-5 | . | once | TRBV9 | TGTGCCAGCAGCGTAGGAGAGATAACGAATCAGCCCCAGCATTTT | CASSVGEITNQPQHF
TRBJ1-5 | TRBD1 | . | TRBV6-6 | TGTGCCAGCAGCAGTCAGGGGGATAGCAATCAGCCCCAGCATTTT | CASSSQGDSNQPQHF
TRBJ2-1 | TRBD1 | . | TRBV19 | TGTGCCAGTAGTGTTAGGGACAGGGGGTACAATGAGCAGTTCTTC | CASSVRDRGYNEQFF
TRBJ1-6 | . | . | TRBV7-2 | TGTGCCAGCAGCTTAGCGATCGGGGGATCAGGTTCACCCCTCCACTTT | CASSLAIGGSGSPLHF
TRBJ1-1 | TRBD1 | . | TRBV7-2 | TGTGCCAGCAGCCAAGTCTCCGGGACAGGGAAGGGAGCTTTCTTT | CASSQVSGTGKGAFF
TRBJ1-1 | TRBD1 | . | TRBV5-1 | TGCGCCAGCAGCTTGGGACAGGGGGTGGATGAAGCTTTCTTT | CASSLGQGVDEAFF
TRBJ1-2 | TRBD1 | . | TRBV19 | TGTGCCAGTAGCGAGACAGGGAGTGATCTCTATGGCTACACCTTC | CASSETGSDLYGYTF
TRBJ2-1 | TRBD2 | . | TRBV28 | TGTGCCAGCAGGGTACCGGGACTAGCGGGAGGGTATGCGTTCTTC | CASRVPGLAGGYAFF
TRBJ1-1 | . | . | TRBV14 | TGTGCCAGCAGCCAAGAGGCAGGCTTCACTGAAGCTTTCTTT | CASSQEAGFTEAFF
TRBJ2-1 | TRBD2 | . | TRBV10-3 | TGTGCCATCAGTGAGCCGGGACTAGCGGGGGGAGGTAATGAGCAGTTCTTC | CAISEPGLAGGGNEQFF
TRBJ1-5 | . | . | TRBV6-5 | TGTGCCAGCAGCAATAGCAATCAGCCCCAGCATTTT | CASSNSNQPQHF
TRBJ2-7 | TRBD1 | . | TRBV9 | TGTGCCAGCAGCAAACAGGGGGGCTTGCCCTACGAGCAGTACTTC | CASSKQGGLPYEQYF
TRBJ2-7 | . | once | TRBV28 | TGTGCCAGCAGTCCTTACTTCTCCGAGCAGTACTTC | CASSPYFSEQYF
TRBJ1-2 | . | few | TRBV6-4 | TGTGCCAGCAGTGAACATGGACGGGGGGCAGGCTATGGAGGCTACACCTTC | CASSEHGRGAGYGGYTF
TRBJ2-3 | TRBD1 | . | TRBV18 | TGTGCCAGCTCACTGACAGGGTTCACAGATACGCAGTATTTT | CASSLTGFTDTQYF
TRBJ2-3 | . | . | TRBV4-1 | TGCGCCAGCAGCCAAGATAGAGTAGGGGGAGATACGCAGTATTTT | CASSQDRVGGDTQYF
TRBJ1-2 | . | . | TRBV27 | TGTGCCAGCAGTCCCCCAGGACACAACTATGGCTACACCTTC | CASSPPGHNYGYTF
TRBJ1-5 | . | . | TRBV7-2 | TGTGCCAGCAGCCGGTTCGGGGGTCCGCTAAATAGCAATCAGCCCCAGCATTTT | CASSRFGGPLNSNQPQHF
TRBJ1-2 | . | . | TRBV4-1 | TGCGCCAGCAGCCAAGATCATCAGGCTTATGGCTACACCTTC | CASSQDHQAYGYTF
TRBJ1-2 | . | few | TRBV6-5 | TGTGCCAGCAGTGCCCTCGGGGAGGGAATCTACACCTTC | CASSALGEGIYTF
TRBJ1-5 | TRBD1 | . | TRBV9 | TGTGCCAGCAGCGTAGGGACAGGCCGGGATCAGCCCCAGCATTTT | CASSVGTGRDQPQHF
TRBJ2-3 | . | . | TRBV5-1 | TGCGCCAGCAGCTTAACCGGAGATACAGATACGCAGTATTTT | CASSLTGDTDTQYF
TRBJ1-6 | . | . | TRBV5-1 | TGCGCCAGCAGCTTGAGGTCGGGGGGGAATAATTCACCCCTCCACTTT | CASSLRSGGNNSPLHF